Shown below are 25 T cell receptor beta chains from a single sample sequenced in a study of cytomegalovirus exposure and HLA in healthy donors. Method: immunoSEQ multiplex PCR; TCRdb's copy keeps in-frame clones and lacks some. The profile shows about 60,000 clones, roughly 90% of them singletons. The source material was PBMCs. The receptor set was obtained from a man younger than 30 in good health and CMV-seronegative.

This clone was seen more than once but under ten times. The chain carries TRBV28 and TRBJ2-2, with TRBD2 identical over 7 bases. V was clipped by 6 bases and J by 5 bases; unmatched bases: 6. Germline-derived CDR1 and CDR2 are MDHEN and SYDVKM. The CDR3 is made up of 14 amino acids. The CDR3 nucleotides read TGTGCCAGCAGCCTCGGGGGGAGAACCGGGGAGCTGTTTTTT. It yields the protein CASSLGGRTGELFF.

The chain carries TRBV4-1 and TRBJ2-7; TRBD1 matches at 11 bases. The V gene's germline CDR1 is MGHRA and CDR2 YSYEKL. The V gene end was trimmed by 1 base and the J gene end by 4 bases; junction bases not matched to a gene: 3. The CDR3 covers 15 residues. Written as DNA, the CDR3 is TGCGCCAGCAGCCAAGCGGACAGGGGGCAGTACGAGCAGTACTTC. Its translation: CASSQADRGQYEQYF.

V is TRBV7-8 and J is TRBJ1-5; 10 bases are shared with TRBD1. CDR1 is SGHVS and CDR2 is FQNEAQ in the germline V gene. This CDR3 region has 16 residues. V was clipped by 4 bases and J by 1 base; unmatched bases: 4. The CDR3, as DNA: TGTGCCAGCAGCTCGAGACAGGGGGCAAGCAATCAGCCCCAGCATTTT. As protein: CASSSRQGASNQPQHF.

The V and J genes are TRBV19 and TRBJ2-3; D is undetermined. This CDR3 comprises 13 residues. Germline CDR1 reads LNHDA; CDR2 reads SQIVND (reference sequence). Trimming removed 5 bases at V and 3 bases at J, with 9 bases between. Written as DNA, the CDR3 is TGTGCCAGTAGTCGAGGTTGGACAGATACGCAGTATTTT. Amino acids: CASSRGWTDTQYF.

The chain combines TRBV30 with TRBJ1-2; no firm D call. Trimming pared 1 base from V and 0 bases from J, leaving 12 bases between. CDR3 length: 15 amino acids. Germline CDR1 GTSNPN, CDR2 SVGIG (reference sequence). The CDR3 loop reads CAWSALVTANYGYTF. The CDR3 nucleotides read TGTGCCTGGAGTGCCCTTGTAACTGCTAACTATGGCTACACCTTC. Drawing the rest from reference TRBV30 and TRBJ1-2, the complete variable domain is SQTIHQWPATLVQPVGSPLSLECTVEGTSNPNLYWYRQAAGRGLQLLFYSVGIGQISSEVPQNLSASRPQDRQFILSSKKLLLSDSGFYLCAWSALVTANYGYTFGSGTRLTVV.

This clone was found once. This rearrangement joins TRBV28 to TRBJ1-1, with D unclear. V was trimmed by 2 bases and J by 4 bases, leaving 5 bases between them. The CDR3 loop spans 12 amino acids. CDR1 is MDHEN, CDR2 SYDVKM, per germline. CDR3 DNA sequence: TGTGCCAGCAGTTTACTTAGCACTGAAGCTTTCTTT. It codes for CASSLLSTEAFF.

This chain connects TRBV6-1 to TRBJ1-4, with D perhaps TRBD1 (6 bases). The ends were cut back, 6 bases at V and 5 bases at J, with 13 bases in the middle. This CDR3 comprises 14 residues. CDR1 MNHNS and CDR2 SASEGT come from the germline V gene. In DNA, the CDR3 is TGTGCCAGCAGCGGCAGGGGTGTGAATGAAAAACTGTTTTTT. Its translation is CASSGRGVNEKLFF.

This rearrangement joins TRBV30 to TRBJ2-7, with 10 bases matching TRBD1. After removal of 3 bases from V and 3 bases from J, the junction contained 8 bases not matched to a gene. CDR1 and CDR2 from the germline V gene are GTSNPN and SVGIG (reference sequence). There are 15 residues in the CDR3. CDR3 coding DNA: TGTGCCTGGAGCGTTAGCCGGGACAGGGGCTACGAGCAGTACTTC. Protein product: CAWSVSRDRGYEQYF.

The CDR3: CASSLGVRTGELFF. For the CDR3, the DNA is TGTGCCAGCAGCCTCGGGGTCAGGACCGGGGAGCTGTTTTTT. V usage is TRBV27 and J usage is TRBJ2-2, with a weak D call TRBD2 (5 bases). Germline V gives CDR1 MNHEY, CDR2 SMNVEV (reference sequence). Trimming took 6 bases from V and 5 from J, leaving 13 bases between them. The length of the CDR3 is 14 residues.

This clone was observed once. The chain carries TRBV7-9 and TRBJ1-2; D is possibly TRBD1 (5 bases). Germline CDR1 reads SEHNR; CDR2 reads FQNEAQ (reference sequence). V dropped 5 bases and J dropped 2 bases, with 12 bases sitting between them. The CDR3 loop spans 14 amino acids. CDR3 bases: TGTGCCAGCAGCGTAGACAGCTTAAACTATGGCTACACCTTC. Its translation is CASSVDSLNYGYTF.

The V gene is TRBV27, the J gene TRBJ2-2; 9 bases agree with TRBD1. Trimming cost V 8 bases and J 6 bases; bases outside gene matches: 7. This CDR3 has 14 residues. Germline assignment: CDR1 MNHEY and CDR2 SMNVEV (reference sequence). The CDR3 is CASRDRDFPGELFF. CDR3 DNA: TGTGCCAGCCGGGACAGGGATTTTCCCGGGGAGCTGTTTTTT.

The V call is TRBV9, the J call TRBJ1-1, with 10 bases that match TRBD1. V shed 3 bases and J 10 bases; nucleotides not matched to a gene: 6. This CDR3 has 13 amino acids. Germline loops: CDR1 SGDLS, CDR2 YYNGEE. CDR3 sequence: CASSGGTGALAFF. The CDR3 DNA follows: TGTGCCAGCAGCGGCGGGACAGGGGCCTTAGCTTTCTTT.

The V and J genes are TRBV28 and TRBJ2-7, with D perhaps TRBD1 (6 bases). Trimming shortened V by 3 bases and J by 8 bases, and 14 bases separated the two germline ends. The CDR3 has 13 amino acids. Germline V gene data show CDR1 as MDHEN and CDR2 as SYDVKM. The DNA of the CDR3 is TGTGCCAGCAGTTTCCCGGAAACAGGGAAGCAGTACTTC. It codes for CASSFPETGKQYF.

This clone was observed once. The chain couples TRBV7-9 to TRBJ2-1, with TRBD1 matching over 11 bases. The CDR3 runs to 17 residues. Germline V lookup: CDR1 SEHNR, CDR2 FQNEAQ (reference sequence). The J segment lost 7 bases and the V segment lost 5 bases, leaving 13 bases of the junction unmatched. The CDR3 nucleotides are TGTGCCAGCAGCCTTTCTCCCGGACAGGGGGCTTGGAATGAGCAGTTCTTC. Translating it yields CASSLSPGQGAWNEQFF. Supplemented by reference TRBV7-9 and TRBJ2-1, the full variable domain reads DTGVSQNPRHKITKRGQNVTFRCDPISEHNRLYWYRQTLGQGPEFLTYFQNEAQLEKSRLLSDRFSAERPKGSFSTLEIQRTEQGDSAMYLCASSLSPGQGAWNEQFFGPGTRLTVL.

The chain uses TRBV4-3 and TRBJ1-5; TRBD1 agrees at 8 bases. Looked up from germline, CDR1 is LGHNA and CDR2 is YSLEER. This CDR3 has 16 amino acids. The V segment lost 2 bases and the J segment 2 bases; nucleotides outside the gene matches: 5. CDR3 sequence: CASSQLQGEGNQPQHF. The CDR3 coding sequence is TGCGCCAGCAGCCAACTACAGGGGGAGGGCAATCAGCCCCAGCATTTT.

The chain combines TRBV7-3 with TRBJ2-3, with 12 nucleotides matching TRBD2. Germline V gene lookup returns CDR1 SGHTA and CDR2 FQGTGA. The ends lost 1 base at V and 4 bases at J; junction bases unmatched: 6. This CDR3 has 17 residues. In nucleotides, the CDR3 is TGTGCCAGCAGCTTAATCCCTAGCGGGAGGGGGGCAGATACGCAGTATTTT. Translated, it gives CASSLIPSGRGADTQYF. The entire variable domain, with the rest obtained from reference TRBV7-3 and TRBJ2-3, is as follows: GAGVSQTPSNKVTEKGKYVELRCDPISGHTALYWYRQSLGQGPEFLIYFQGTGAADDSGLPNDRFFAVRPEGSVSTLKIQRTERGDSAVYLCASSLIPSGRGADTQYFGPGTRLTVL.

This CDR3 reads CASSSPREFVNEQFF. The CDR3 DNA sequence: TGTGCCAGCAGTTCCCCCCGGGAGTTTGTCAATGAGCAGTTCTTC. J is TRBJ2-1 and V is TRBV28, with D perhaps matching TRBD2 (6 bases). CDR1 MDHEN and CDR2 SYDVKM come from the germline V gene. Trimming took 4 bases from V and 6 from J, leaving 16 bases between them. This CDR3 has 15 residues. The whole variable domain, filled in from reference TRBV28 and TRBJ2-1, reads DVKVTQSSRYLVKRTGEKVFLECVQDMDHENMFWYRQDPGLGLRLIYFSYDVKMKEKGDIPEGYSVSREKKERFSLILESASTNQTSMYLCASSSPREFVNEQFFGPGTRLTVL.

This chain connects TRBV4-1 to TRBJ2-3; no firm D call. CDR1 is MGHRA and CDR2 is YSYEKL in the germline V gene. Trimming took 0 bases from V and 7 from J, leaving 11 bases between them. The CDR3 has 14 amino acids. Written as DNA, the CDR3 is TGCGCCAGCAGCCAAGATCACGACACTCATACGCAGTATTTT. Its translation is CASSQDHDTHTQYF.

The chain recombines TRBV9 with TRBJ2-7, with 10 positions matching TRBD2. The CDR3 runs to 16 residues. Trimming cost V 0 bases and J 4 bases; bases outside gene matches: 7. Looked up from germline, CDR1 is SGDLS and CDR2 is YYNGEE. The CDR3 bases are TGTGCCAGCAGCGTAGGCGGGCTAGCGGGAGATTACGAGCAGTACTTC. It is translated as CASSVGGLAGDYEQYF.

This clone was recorded only once. The gene calls are TRBV4-2 and TRBJ2-4; 10 bases fit TRBD2. Trimming removed 0 bases from V and 8 bases from J; junction bases left unmatched: 7. This CDR3 comprises 16 residues. In germline, CDR1 is LGHNA, CDR2 YNFKEQ. The CDR3 coding sequence is TGTGCCAGCAGCCAAGAAGCTAACGGACTAGCGGACATTCAGTACTTC. Protein: CASSQEANGLADIQYF.

The CDR3 sequence: CASSPGLAGGTYEQYF. The CDR3 coding sequence is TGCGCCAGCAGCCCGGGACTAGCGGGAGGGACCTACGAGCAGTACTTC. The genes are TRBV5-1 and TRBJ2-7, with TRBD2 identical over 16 bases. The CDR3 length is 16 residues. V dropped 4 bases and J dropped 2; count of bases not matched to a gene: 3. Germline-derived CDR1 and CDR2 are SGHRS and YFSETQ.

The rearrangement joins TRBV28 to TRBJ2-5; D gene ambiguous. Trimming removed 2 bases at V and 7 bases at J, with 11 bases between. Per the germline V gene, CDR1 is MDHEN and CDR2 is SYDVKM. The CDR3 totals 13 residues. The CDR3 coding sequence is TGTGCCAGCAGTTTAAAACTATTGTGGACCCAGTACTTC. It codes for CASSLKLLWTQYF.

The chain uses TRBV7-8 and TRBJ2-2; perhaps TRBD1 as D (6 bases). The CDR3 has 13 amino acids. Germline V gene data show CDR1 as SGHVS and CDR2 as FQNEAQ. The V end was cut by 1 base, the J end by 6 bases, with 6 bases between. The CDR3 coding sequence is TGTGCCAGCAGCTTAGGACAGGCCGGGGAGCTGTTTTTT. Protein: CASSLGQAGELFF.

The V call is TRBV4-3, the J call TRBJ2-3, with no clear D. The germline V gene has CDR1 LGHNA and CDR2 YSLEER. This CDR3 contains 15 residues. Trimming took off 0 bases at V and 2 bases at J, with 9 bases between the two ends. The CDR3 is CASSQENSNTDTQYF. The CDR3 bases are TGCGCCAGCAGCCAAGAGAACAGCAACACAGATACGCAGTATTTT.

The chain uses TRBV4-1 and TRBJ2-3; tentative D call: TRBD2 (6 bases). The CDR3 has 18 residues. Per the germline V gene, CDR1 is MGHRA and CDR2 is YSYEKL. The germline V and J ends were trimmed by 3 bases and 0 bases, with 19 bases remaining between them. The CDR3 protein is CASSQAFGGVQSTDTQYF. Written as DNA, the CDR3 is TGCGCCAGCAGCCAGGCCTTCGGGGGTGTGCAGAGCACAGATACGCAGTATTTT.